The 27 T cell receptor beta chains listed next were all sequenced from one sample in a study of T cell changes during pregnancy in multiple sclerosis. TCRdb's table, derived via immunoSEQ multiplex PCR, lists solely in-frame clones and lacks some. This table has 70,000 or so clones, roughly 91% appearing once. The specimen was peripheral blood, collected in the third trimester of pregnancy. The origin of the receptors is a female donor in good health, enrolled as a control in a pregnancy study.

The chain has TRBV19 and TRBJ2-2; a weak D match, TRBD1 (6 bases). V was clipped by 3 bases and J by 6 bases, with 14 bases between them. This CDR3 is 15 amino acids long. CDR1 LNHDA and CDR2 SQIVND come from the germline V gene (reference sequence). The CDR3 loop is CASSMRTDAAGELFF. The CDR3 nucleotides read TGTGCCAGTAGTATGAGGACAGACGCCGCCGGGGAGCTGTTTTTT.

The V and J genes are TRBV7-8 and TRBJ2-7; 9 bases agree with TRBD1. Unmatched junction bases numbered 9, after V lost 2 bases and J lost 4 bases. The CDR3 spans 16 residues. Per germline, CDR1 SGHVS and CDR2 FQNEAQ. CDR3 in DNA: TGTGCCAGCAGCTTAAGAAGACAGGGGGTTATTTACGAGCAGTACTTC. Amino acids: CASSLRRQGVIYEQYF. The full variable domain, with the rest looked up from reference TRBV7-8 and TRBJ2-7, is GAGVSQSPRYKVAKRGQDVALRCDPISGHVSLFWYQQALGQGPEFLTYFQNEAQLDKSGLPSDRFFAERPEGSVSTLKIQRTQQEDSAVYLCASSLRRQGVIYEQYFGPGTRLTVT.

CDR3 coding DNA: TGTGCCAGCAGTGAAGTAGGACCCTGGCAGGGTGGCTACACCTTC. This encodes CASSEVGPWQGGYTF. The chain links TRBV6-1 to TRBJ1-2; possibly TRBD1 for D (5 bases). The length of the CDR3 is 15 residues. Per germline, CDR1 MNHNS and CDR2 SASEGT. Trimming left V 1 base short and J 7 bases short, with 16 bases between.

The rearrangement uses TRBV5-4 and TRBJ1-6, with TRBD1 matching over 7 bases. Trimming cost V 2 bases and J 10 bases; bases outside gene matches: 12. Germline values: CDR1 SGHNT, CDR2 YYREEE (reference sequence). The CDR3 runs 16 residues. For the CDR3, the DNA is TGTGCCAGCAGCTTAAACAGGGGTACCACAGGCTCACCCCTCCACTTT. Its translation is CASSLNRGTTGSPLHF. The entire variable domain, with the rest obtained from reference TRBV5-4 and TRBJ1-6, is as follows: ETGVTQSPTHLIKTRGQQVTLRCSSQSGHNTVSWYQQALGQGPQFIFQYYREEENGRGNFPPRFSGLQFPNYSSELNVNALELDDSALYLCASSLNRGTTGSPLHFGNGTRLTVT.

The chain employs TRBV7-2 and TRBJ2-1; D remains ambiguous. The CDR3 spans 15 residues. V lost 3 bases, J lost 7 bases, and 16 bases lay in between. Germline V CDR1 and CDR2: SGHTA, FQGNSA. CDR3 sequence (DNA): TGTGCCAGCAGCTTCCCGGTCGGCGGATATAATGAGCAGTTCTTC. Translating gives CASSFPVGGYNEQFF.

This chain uses TRBV25-1 with TRBJ1-1; D is ambiguous. From germline, CDR1 is MGHDK and CDR2 SYGVNS. CDR3 length: 13 amino acids. V shed 2 bases and J shed 3 bases, with 7 bases lying between them. The CDR3 bases are TGTGCCAGCAGTGAAGGGAGGCACACTGAAGCTTTCTTT. Its translation is CASSEGRHTEAFF.

The CDR3 sequence: CASSTGQGIHYGYTF. The CDR3 region has the DNA TGTGCCAGTAGTACGGGACAGGGTATACACTATGGCTACACCTTC. The chain is built from TRBV19 and TRBJ1-2, with 9 bases fitting TRBD1. CDR3 length: 15 amino acids. V dropped 4 bases and J dropped 3; count of bases not matched to a gene: 6. Germline V gene lookup returns CDR1 LNHDA and CDR2 SQIVND (reference sequence).

The chain joins TRBV25-1 to TRBJ1-1; no clear D. From germline, CDR1 is MGHDK and CDR2 SYGVNS. This CDR3 contains 13 residues. V was pared by 5 bases and J by 6 bases, with 13 bases between. CDR3 residues: CASSYRDMPEAFF. The CDR3 nucleotides read TGTGCCAGCAGTTACCGGGATATGCCTGAAGCTTTCTTT.

J is TRBJ2-2 and V is TRBV5-1; tentative D call: TRBD2 (6 bases). Germline V CDR1 and CDR2: SGHRS, YFSETQ. V lost 3 bases, J lost 11 bases, and 11 bases lay in between. The CDR3 consists of 12 residues. Here the CDR3 DNA reads TGCGCCAGCAGCTCGGGACTCGTTGAGCTGTTTTTT. It codes for CASSSGLVELFF.

The V call is TRBV5-1, the J call TRBJ2-7; TRBD1 matches at 9 bases. Per germline, CDR1 SGHRS and CDR2 YFSETQ. With V trimmed by 3 bases and J by 3 bases, 10 bases remained unmatched. The CDR3 covers 16 residues. The CDR3 loop is CASSSLTGTGSYEQYF. CDR3 nucleotides: TGCGCCAGCAGCTCACTCACCGGGACAGGGAGCTACGAGCAGTACTTC.

The V and J genes are TRBV11-2 and TRBJ2-4; a possible D gene is TRBD2 (6 bases). This CDR3 region has 14 residues. V gave up 5 bases and J gave up 6 bases, with 14 bases separating them. Germline V CDR1 and CDR2: SGHAT, FQNNGV. CDR3 sequence: CASSPRGGTNIQYF. The CDR3 region has the DNA TGTGCCAGCAGCCCCCGGGGCGGGACAAACATTCAGTACTTC.

The chain couples TRBV7-9 to TRBJ1-2, with D perhaps matching TRBD1 (5 bases). CDR3 size: 17 residues. Trimming took 1 base from V and 0 from J, leaving 15 bases between them. CDR1 and CDR2 from the germline V gene are SEHNR and FQNEAQ (reference sequence). CDR3: CASSLEARDSTNYGYTF. The CDR3 DNA follows: TGTGCCAGCAGCTTAGAAGCCCGTGACAGTACTAACTATGGCTACACCTTC.

The chain links TRBV2 to TRBJ1-5, with D unresolved. CDR1 is SNHLY and CDR2 is FYNNEI in the germline V gene. This CDR3 spans 14 amino acids. V was pared by 1 base and J by 7 bases, with 11 bases between. The CDR3 nucleotides are TGTGCCAGCAGTGAAGAGGGCGGAGGGCAGCCCCAGCATTTT. Translation gives CASSEEGGGQPQHF.

The chain joins TRBV6-4 to TRBJ1-1; no definite D call. The CDR3 has 15 residues. Germline assignment: CDR1 MRHNA and CDR2 SNTAGT. The V gene lost 6 bases and the J gene lost 1 base, with 15 bases spanning the gap. Here the CDR3 reads CASSPGRDSNTEAFF. CDR3 in DNA: TGTGCCAGCAGCCCCGGGAGGGATTCGAACACTGAAGCTTTCTTT.

This chain uses TRBV27 with TRBJ2-7; 7 nucleotides match TRBD1. Germline loops: CDR1 MNHEY, CDR2 SMNVEV (reference sequence). The CDR3 has 15 amino acids. V lost 6 bases and J lost 2; bases outside the gene matches: 10. This CDR3 reads CASRTLGQETYEQYF. The CDR3 DNA reads as TGTGCCAGCAGAACTCTCGGACAGGAAACCTACGAGCAGTACTTC.

The genes are TRBV5-1 and TRBJ2-7; D is possibly TRBD1 (5 bases). The CDR3 sequence is 14 residues long. Deletions cut 4 bases from V and 2 bases from J, with 13 bases between. Germline CDR1 and CDR2: SGHRS and YFSETQ. CDR3 DNA: TGCGCCAGCAGCGCAGGGAACCGAGCCTACGAGCAGTACTTC. Translated, it gives CASSAGNRAYEQYF.

The V and J genes are TRBV7-2 and TRBJ1-3; TRBD1 is a possible D gene (5 bases). Germline V CDR1 and CDR2: SGHTA, FQGNSA. The CDR3 is 15 residues long. Trimming left V 5 bases short and J 2 bases short, with 13 bases between. CDR3 residues: CASSHPWGAGNTIYF. The CDR3 bases are TGTGCCAGCAGCCACCCTTGGGGGGCTGGAAACACCATATATTTT.

This clone was counted once. The chain uses TRBV7-9 and TRBJ2-3; TRBD1 matches 9 bases. This CDR3 has 16 amino acids. Germline V gene data show CDR1 as SEHNR and CDR2 as FQNEAQ (reference sequence). With 0 bases clipped from V and 4 bases from J, the junction kept 5 bases outside the gene matches. For the CDR3, the DNA is TGTGCCAGCAGCTTAGCGGGACAGGGTTTTGCAGATACGCAGTATTTT. It codes for CASSLAGQGFADTQYF.

The chain joins TRBV15 to TRBJ2-3; 10 bases are a match to TRBD2. Germline CDR1 reads LNHNV; CDR2 reads YYDKDF (reference sequence). The ends lost 0 bases at V and 2 bases at J; junction bases unmatched: 11. CDR3 length: 19 residues. This CDR3 reads CATSREGASGGRTTDTQYF. CDR3 nucleotides: TGTGCCACCAGCAGAGAAGGGGCTAGCGGGGGCCGCACCACAGATACGCAGTATTTT.

As concerns this clone: This sample includes further DNA sequences coding for the same CDR3. The CDR3 loop reads CASSRGGTEAFF. CDR3 nucleotide sequence: TGTGCCAGTTCTCGGGGTGGGACTGAAGCTTTCTTT. The chain couples TRBV6-5 to TRBJ1-1; D is undetermined. V was pared by 9 bases and J by 5 bases, with 13 bases between. Germline lookup yields CDR1 MNHEY and CDR2 SVGAGI. This CDR3 is built from 12 residues.

This clone was found once. The V gene is TRBV27, the J gene TRBJ2-3; a possible D gene is TRBD1 (5 bases). The germline V gene has CDR1 MNHEY and CDR2 SMNVEV (reference sequence). V dropped 5 bases and J dropped 6 bases, with 18 bases sitting between them. The CDR3 sequence is 15 residues long. CDR3 loop: CASSVTWGVRDTQYF. For the CDR3, the DNA is TGTGCCAGCAGTGTTACTTGGGGCGTTAGGGATACGCAGTATTTT.

The table lists this clone with a count of one. The gene calls are TRBV7-2 and TRBJ2-7; 11 positions agree with TRBD2. V lost 9 bases and J lost 3; bases outside the gene matches: 7. The CDR3 covers 14 residues. Germline CDR1 SGHTA, CDR2 FQGNSA. Here the CDR3 DNA reads TGTGCCAGTGGGGGACTAGCGGTCAACTACGAGCAGTACTTC. The encoded protein is CASGGLAVNYEQYF.

The CDR3, as DNA: TGTGCCAGCAGCCCCGGGGGTCCCTCCTACAATGAGCAGTTCTTC. This encodes CASSPGGPSYNEQFF. The chain is built from TRBV11-3 and TRBJ2-1, with a possible D match to TRBD2 (6 bases). The ends were cut back, 5 bases at V and 0 bases at J, with 11 bases in the middle. The CDR3 covers 15 residues. CDR1 is SGHNT and CDR2 is YENEEA in the germline V gene.

The CDR3 here is CSVPVGGTGELFF. As DNA, the CDR3 is TGCAGCGTTCCCGTCGGGGGTACCGGGGAGCTGTTTTTT. The chain carries TRBV29-1 and TRBJ2-2, with D maybe TRBD2 (6 bases). This CDR3 comprises 13 residues. Germline loops: CDR1 SQVTM, CDR2 ANQGSEA. The V and J ends lost 5 bases and 5 bases respectively, with 12 bases between them.

The chain carries TRBV5-1 and TRBJ1-1; TRBD1 agrees at 7 bases. The V gene's germline CDR1 is SGHRS and CDR2 YFSETQ. This CDR3 region has 18 residues. V shed 2 bases and J 0 bases; nucleotides not matched to a gene: 13. The CDR3 nucleotides are TGCGCCAGCAGCTTAGGGACAGCCTCCTGGGTGGTGAACACTGAAGCTTTCTTT. Translation: CASSLGTASWVVNTEAFF.

This clone was picked up a small number of times. The rearrangement joins TRBV6-6 to TRBJ1-6, with D possibly TRBD1 on 6 matching bases. CDR3 length: 14 amino acids. Germline V gives CDR1 MNHNY, CDR2 SVGAGI (reference sequence). Trimming stripped 5 bases from V and 15 bases from J, with 20 bases between. The CDR3 nucleotides read TGTGCCAGCAGTGTGACAGGTCCGACGGATGACCTCCACTTT. It encodes CASSVTGPTDDLHF.

This clone came up once. This chain links TRBV6-1 with TRBJ2-7; 9 nucleotides agree with TRBD2. The V segment lost 6 bases and the J segment 5 bases; nucleotides outside the gene matches: 8. The CDR3 runs to 14 residues. Germline loops: CDR1 MNHNS, CDR2 SASEGT. The CDR3 coding sequence is TGTGCCAGCAGGGTAGCGGGAGCATCGGACGAGCAGTACTTC. This codes for CASRVAGASDEQYF.